The 17 T cell receptor beta chains below were found in one sample sequenced in a study of OX40 agonist ivuxolimab in advanced cancers. Here immunoSEQ multiplex PCR was the method, and the copy in TCRdb shows in-frame clones only, minus some. The sample holds about 98,000 clones, around nine tenths seen once. Sequenced here: CD4+ or CD8+ T cells sorted from blood, sampled in a trial of the OX40 agonist ivuxolimab. The source of these receptors is an adult with an advanced solid tumor such as melanoma, head and neck, liver or kidney cancer.

The gene calls are TRBV6-6 and TRBJ1-6; 7 bases are shared with TRBD1. This CDR3 has 14 residues. Trimming took 6 bases from V and 11 from J; bases not matched to a gene: 10. The germline V gene has CDR1 MNHNY and CDR2 SVGAGI (reference sequence). The CDR3 loop reads CASSPRQGLPPLHF. CDR3 DNA sequence: TGTGCCAGCAGCCCTCGACAGGGTTTGCCACCCCTCCACTTT.

The chain employs TRBV2 and TRBJ1-1; unclear D gene. V lost 4 bases, J lost 4 bases, and 13 bases lay in between. This CDR3 is 14 amino acids long. Germline-derived CDR1 and CDR2 are SNHLY and FYNNEI. CDR3 residues: CASSASMRSTEAFF. The CDR3 nucleotides are TGTGCCAGCAGTGCTTCCATGAGAAGCACTGAAGCTTTCTTT. The entire variable domain, with the rest obtained from reference TRBV2 and TRBJ1-1, is as follows: EPEVTQTPSHQVTQMGQEVILRCVPISNHLYFYWYRQILGQKVEFLVSFYNNEISEKSEIFDDQFSVERPDGSNFTLKIRSTKLEDSAMYFCASSASMRSTEAFFGQGTRLTVV.

The chain is built from TRBV7-8 and TRBJ2-1, with 8 bases aligning to TRBD1. This CDR3 is built from 14 residues. Germline loops: CDR1 SGHVS, CDR2 FQNEAQ. Unmatched junction bases numbered 6, after V lost 5 bases and J lost 6 bases. The CDR3 nucleotides are TGTGCCAGCAGCACCAAAGACAGGGGCAATGAGCAGTTCTTC. Translated, it gives CASSTKDRGNEQFF.

Of note for this clone: The conserved phenylalanine or tryptophan is not found at the CDR3 terminus, so this likely reflects a read error. The rearrangement uses TRBV6-6 and TRBJ1-6; D remains unclear. The V and J ends lost 5 bases and 4 bases respectively, with 15 bases between them. Germline V gene sequence: CDR1 MNHNY, CDR2 SVGAGI (reference sequence). The CDR3 covers 16 residues. CDR3 amino acids: CASSQEGRLYNSPLHL. DNA of the CDR3: TGTGCCAGCAGTCAGGAGGGAAGGCTATATAATTCACCCCTCCACCTT.

The chain uses TRBV7-2 and TRBJ1-2; a weak D match, TRBD1 (5 bases). The V end lost 0 bases, the J end lost 7 bases, and 12 bases lay between the germline ends. The V gene's germline CDR1 is SGHTA and CDR2 FQGNSA. The CDR3 extends over 14 amino acids. CDR3 bases: TGTGCCAGCAGCTTAGCGAAGGGGATTGGTGGCTACACCTTC. Translated, it gives CASSLAKGIGGYTF.

The chain combines TRBV15 with TRBJ2-3; D is perhaps TRBD1 or TRBD2 (5 bases each). From germline, CDR1 is LNHNV and CDR2 YYDKDF (reference sequence). V lost 3 bases, J lost 2 bases, and 12 bases lay in between. The CDR3 is 15 residues long. In DNA, the CDR3 is TGTGCCACCAGCAGTAGGGACCAATACACAGATACGCAGTATTTT. Protein product: CATSSRDQYTDTQYF.

The chain joins TRBV19 to TRBJ1-5; D uncertain. CDR1 is LNHDA, CDR2 SQIVND, per germline (reference sequence). The CDR3 totals 12 residues. The ends were cut back, 3 bases at V and 5 bases at J, with 5 bases in the middle. DNA for the CDR3: TGTGCCAGTAGTATGGTGGATCAGCCCCAGCATTTT. As protein: CASSMVDQPQHF.

This clone was found a few times. The chain has TRBV7-2 and TRBJ1-2, with 11 bases fitting TRBD1. The CDR3 has 17 amino acids. In germline, CDR1 is SGHTA, CDR2 FQGNSA. V trimming: 5 bases; J trimming: 3 bases; junction bases outside the gene matches: 11. The CDR3 loop is CASSPGGQGAVDYGYTF. Here the CDR3 DNA reads TGTGCCAGCAGCCCTGGTGGACAGGGGGCCGTAGACTATGGCTACACCTTC.

The chain carries TRBV7-2 and TRBJ1-5; the match to TRBD1 covers 7 bases. This CDR3 is built from 14 residues. Germline lookup yields CDR1 SGHTA and CDR2 FQGNSA. V dropped 2 bases and J dropped 6; count of bases not matched to a gene: 4. The CDR3 nucleotides read TGTGCCAGCAGCTTAAGAGGGGGCACTCAGCCCCAGCATTTT. Translating gives CASSLRGGTQPQHF.

The rearrangement uses TRBV11-2 and TRBJ2-2; D not certain. The CDR3 has 15 residues. Trimming removed 3 bases at V and 1 base at J, with 9 bases between. Germline V gene lookup returns CDR1 SGHAT and CDR2 FQNNGV. DNA of the CDR3: TGTGCCAGCAGCTTGAGGCACGGGAACACCGGGGAGCTGTTTTTT. Translated, it gives CASSLRHGNTGELFF.

The J gene is TRBJ2-1, the V gene TRBV11-3; 9 bases are a match to TRBD1. In germline, CDR1 is SGHNT, CDR2 YENEEA. Losses at the gene ends were 1 base for V and 9 bases for J; bases not matched to a gene: 7. The CDR3 has 15 residues. The CDR3 DNA follows: TGTGCCAGCAGCTTAGGGACAGGGGAGGACCGTGAGCAGTTCTTC. It codes for CASSLGTGEDREQFF. Full variable domain (missing parts from reference TRBV11-3 and TRBJ2-1): EAGVVQSPRYKIIEKKQPVAFWCNPISGHNTLYWYLQNLGQGPELLIRYENEEAVDDSQLPKDRFSAERLKGVDSTLKIQPAELGDSAVYLCASSLGTGEDREQFFGPGTRLTVL.

This clone was counted only a few times. This chain joins TRBV25-1 and TRBJ2-7; D may be TRBD1 (6 bases). V lost 1 base to trimming and J lost 6 bases, with 19 bases between them. The CDR3 covers 16 residues. Germline V gene data show CDR1 as MGHDK and CDR2 as SYGVNS. CDR3 nucleotides: TGTGCCAGCAGTGAATCCACGACAGGACGTTTGGGCGAGCAGTACTTC. It is translated as CASSESTTGRLGEQYF.

This clone appeared once. The genes are TRBV28 and TRBJ2-2; TRBD2 aligns across 7 bases. V shed 6 bases, J shed 3 bases, and the junction held 7 bases outside the gene matches. The germline gives CDR1 MDHEN, CDR2 SYDVKM. The CDR3 has 15 residues. The DNA for the CDR3 is TGTGCCAGCAGCATGGGAGGGGTCGACACCGGGGAGCTGTTTTTT. This encodes CASSMGGVDTGELFF.

The chain recombines TRBV5-1 with TRBJ1-1, with D unclear. Germline V gene sequence: CDR1 SGHRS, CDR2 YFSETQ. The CDR3 has 13 residues. V lost 2 bases and J lost 5, with 10 bases in between. The CDR3 spells CASSFTDQTEAFF. Written as DNA, the CDR3 is TGCGCCAGCAGCTTTACGGACCAAACTGAAGCTTTCTTT.

The chain joins TRBV9 to TRBJ1-4, with 9 bases lining up with TRBD1. CDR1 is SGDLS and CDR2 is YYNGEE in the germline V gene. The CDR3 sequence is 14 residues long. The ends lost 2 bases at V and 7 bases at J; junction bases unmatched: 3. CDR3: CASSVGQGGEKLFF. The CDR3 DNA is TGTGCCAGCAGCGTGGGACAGGGAGGTGAAAAACTGTTTTTT.

In DNA form, the CDR3 reads TGCGCCAGCAGCCAAGGTCTAGCGGGGAACACCGGGGAGCTGTTTTTT. Translated: CASSQGLAGNTGELFF. J is TRBJ2-2 and V is TRBV4-3, with 8 bases fitting TRBD2. The length of the CDR3 is 16 residues. V was pared by 1 base and J by 1 base, with 2 bases of the junction left unmatched. The V gene's germline CDR1 is LGHNA and CDR2 YSLEER.

CDR3 loop: CASSDPGTGANVLTF. CDR3 DNA sequence: TGTGCCAGCAGTGATCCAGGGACCGGGGCCAACGTCCTGACTTTC. This chain uses TRBV6-4 with TRBJ2-6, with D perhaps TRBD1 or TRBD2 (5 bases each). Germline V gives CDR1 MRHNA, CDR2 SNTAGT. The CDR3 runs 15 residues. V lost 3 bases and J lost 4, with 10 bases in between.